The following is a T cell receptor beta chain sequence with its context. What it binds is unknown. Sequenced by immunoSEQ multiplex PCR; TCRdb stores in-frame clones only, minus some. The data show about 180,000 clones, about 86% seen once. This sample is drawn from a study of T cell responses to AZD1222 COVID-19 vaccine. For the study at large: Researchers grouped second doses given at about 4 or about 12 weeks into one pool.

Germline CDR1 is SEHNR and CDR2 is FQNEAQ (reference sequence). The CDR3 extends over 16 amino acids. V lost 2 bases and J lost 0, with 12 bases in between. General study findings and limits: It was only five to seven AZD1222 recipients who were seropositive at baseline. White British people made up most donors, females outnumbered males, and clonal diversity was possibly underestimated.

The sequence derives from an adult in good health. Sequencing was performed on peripheral blood, taken on day 0 of AZD1222 vaccination. This chain connects TRBV7-9 to TRBJ2-3; D may be TRBD2 (5 bases). The CDR3: CASSLTPGISTDTQYF. In DNA form, the CDR3 reads TGTGCCAGCAGCTTAACCCCGGGGATTAGCACAGATACGCAGTATTTT.